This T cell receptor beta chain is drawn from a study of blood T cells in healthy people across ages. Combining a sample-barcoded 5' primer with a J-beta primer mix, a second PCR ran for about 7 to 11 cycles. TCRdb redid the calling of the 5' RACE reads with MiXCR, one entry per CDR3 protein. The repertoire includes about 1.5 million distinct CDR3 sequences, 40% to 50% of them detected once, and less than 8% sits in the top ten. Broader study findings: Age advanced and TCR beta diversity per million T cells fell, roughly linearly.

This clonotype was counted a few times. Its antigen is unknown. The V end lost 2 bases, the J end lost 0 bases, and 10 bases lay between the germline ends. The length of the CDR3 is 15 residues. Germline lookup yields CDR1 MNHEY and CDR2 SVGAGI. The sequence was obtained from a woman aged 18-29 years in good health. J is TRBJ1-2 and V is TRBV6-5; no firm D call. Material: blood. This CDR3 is CASSYNRRANYGYTF. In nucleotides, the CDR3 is TGTGCCAGCAGTTACAACCGCCGCGCTAACTATGGCTACACCTTC.